These T cell receptor beta chains were read from a single sample in a study of T-cell memory formation after mild COVID-19. TCRdb redid the calling of the 5' RACE reads with MiXCR, one entry per CDR3 protein. The sample shows 200,000 to 250,000 distinct CDR3 sequences, 15% to 20% of them seen only once. Sequenced sample: PBMCs or a T cell subset sorted from them (not recorded which). The source is a man younger than 30 who had mild COVID-19 (a few samples of this study predate the infection). Cell type and time point are not known. Both conserved end residues are part of each CDR3. Fields, in order: J gene, clone size, V gene, D gene, CDR3 DNA, CDR3 protein. D genes are given only for firm matches. Some rows have no size entry. The others give once, few or many, or a class for an expanded clone.

j_call: TRBJ1-1; clone_size: -; v_call: TRBV4-1; d_call: -; cdr3_nt: TGCGCCAGCAGCCAAGAAACTCAGCGGGTGACTGAAGCTTTCTTT; cdr3_aa: CASSQETQRVTEAFF
j_call: TRBJ1-1; clone_size: few; v_call: TRBV18; d_call: TRBD1; cdr3_nt: TGTGCCAGCTCACCGGACAGGGCTGAAGCTTTCTTT; cdr3_aa: CASSPDRAEAFF
j_call: TRBJ2-7; clone_size: -; v_call: TRBV7-9; d_call: -; cdr3_nt: TGTGCCAGCAGCTCGGACAGAACAAAGCAGTACTTC; cdr3_aa: CASSSDRTKQYF
j_call: TRBJ2-5; clone_size: many; v_call: TRBV7-8; d_call: -; cdr3_nt: TGTGCCAGCAGCTTATTCTCAGAGACCCAGTACTTC; cdr3_aa: CASSLFSETQYF
j_call: TRBJ2-3; clone_size: few; v_call: TRBV7-2; d_call: TRBD2; cdr3_nt: TGTGCCAGCCCCGGTGGTAGCGGGACAGATACGCAGTATTTT; cdr3_aa: CASPGGSGTDTQYF
j_call: TRBJ2-2; clone_size: -; v_call: TRBV28; d_call: -; cdr3_nt: TGTGCCAGCACGATTACAAAAAACACCGGGGAGCTGTTTTTT; cdr3_aa: CASTITKNTGELFF
j_call: TRBJ2-1; clone_size: many; v_call: TRBV4-3; d_call: -; cdr3_nt: TGCGCCAGCAGCCAATGGAATCGGCAGGAGCAGTTCTTC; cdr3_aa: CASSQWNRQEQFF
j_call: TRBJ2-1; clone_size: few; v_call: TRBV4-3; d_call: -; cdr3_nt: TGCGCCAGCAGCCAAGTTTCTCAGGAGAATGAGCAGTTCTTC; cdr3_aa: CASSQVSQENEQFF
j_call: TRBJ1-2; clone_size: -; v_call: TRBV9; d_call: TRBD1; cdr3_nt: TGTGCCAGCAGCGTAGAGGGACAGGGGTTTGGGGGCTACACCTTC; cdr3_aa: CASSVEGQGFGGYTF
j_call: TRBJ1-2; clone_size: few; v_call: TRBV7-2; d_call: TRBD1; cdr3_nt: TGTGCCAGCAGCTCCGGGACAGGGGCTCTCTATGGCTACACCTTC; cdr3_aa: CASSSGTGALYGYTF
j_call: TRBJ2-1; clone_size: few; v_call: TRBV28; d_call: -; cdr3_nt: TGTGCCAGCAGTTTATACGGGGGCCGATACAATGAGCAGTTCTTC; cdr3_aa: CASSLYGGRYNEQFF
j_call: TRBJ1-1; clone_size: few; v_call: TRBV3-1; d_call: -; cdr3_nt: TGTGCCAGCAGCCAAGCGGCAGGGAGCACTGAAGCTTTCTTT; cdr3_aa: CASSQAAGSTEAFF
j_call: TRBJ2-4; clone_size: few; v_call: TRBV11-2; d_call: -; cdr3_nt: TGTGCCAGCAGCTTAGCTGGCAGCGTAGGAGGCAAAAACATTCAGTACTTC; cdr3_aa: CASSLAGSVGGKNIQYF
j_call: TRBJ1-3; clone_size: many; v_call: TRBV4-1; d_call: TRBD1; cdr3_nt: TGCGCCACTTCGAAACAGGGGGCCCACTCTGGAAACACCATATATTTT; cdr3_aa: CATSKQGAHSGNTIYF
j_call: TRBJ1-2; clone_size: -; v_call: TRBV7-6; d_call: -; cdr3_nt: TGTGCCAGCAGCTTAGACGCAGGCGTCTATGGCTACACCTTC; cdr3_aa: CASSLDAGVYGYTF
j_call: TRBJ1-4; clone_size: -; v_call: TRBV7-6; d_call: -; cdr3_nt: TGTGCCAGCAGCCTTAAAACAGGGCGGGGTAGAGAAAAACTGTTTTTT; cdr3_aa: CASSLKTGRGREKLFF
j_call: TRBJ2-1; clone_size: many; v_call: TRBV27; d_call: TRBD1; cdr3_nt: TGTGCCAGCGCTGTCCCGACAGGGGGCCTTTTTCATAGTGAGCAGTTCTTC; cdr3_aa: CASAVPTGGLFHSEQFF
j_call: TRBJ2-5; clone_size: -; v_call: TRBV7-6; d_call: TRBD1; cdr3_nt: TGTGCCAGCGGGTTGGACAGGCAAGAGACCCAGTACTTC; cdr3_aa: CASGLDRQETQYF
j_call: TRBJ2-3; clone_size: few; v_call: TRBV5-1; d_call: TRBD1; cdr3_nt: TGCGCCAGCAGCCGGTGGGACAGCAGCACAGATACGCAGTATTTT; cdr3_aa: CASSRWDSSTDTQYF
j_call: TRBJ2-3; clone_size: -; v_call: TRBV5-1; d_call: TRBD1; cdr3_nt: TGCGCCAGCAGCTTGGCACAGGGGGTCACAGATACGCAGTATTTT; cdr3_aa: CASSLAQGVTDTQYF
j_call: TRBJ1-2; clone_size: -; v_call: TRBV6-5; d_call: -; cdr3_nt: TGTGCCAGCAGCCGGGACAAACTCAACTATGGCTACACCTTC; cdr3_aa: CASSRDKLNYGYTF
j_call: TRBJ1-6; clone_size: -; v_call: TRBV7-9; d_call: -; cdr3_nt: TGTGCCAGCAGCTTAAGGAGTCCAGGGAATAATTCACCCATCCACTTT; cdr3_aa: CASSLRSPGNNSPIHF
j_call: TRBJ2-5; clone_size: few; v_call: TRBV7-2; d_call: -; cdr3_nt: TGTGCCAGCAGCTCCCTCGTAGCTGGAAAAGAGACCCAGTACTTC; cdr3_aa: CASSSLVAGKETQYF
j_call: TRBJ1-5; clone_size: -; v_call: TRBV10-3; d_call: TRBD1; cdr3_nt: TGTGCCATCAGTGCAGGGGGCCTTCAGCCCCAGCATTTT; cdr3_aa: CAISAGGLQPQHF
j_call: TRBJ1-2; clone_size: -; v_call: TRBV6-5; d_call: -; cdr3_nt: TGTGCCAGCAGTTACTCAGGGGTATCCTATGGCTACACCTTC; cdr3_aa: CASSYSGVSYGYTF
j_call: TRBJ2-7; clone_size: few; v_call: TRBV18; d_call: -; cdr3_nt: TGTGCCAGCTCACTACAGACCTACGAGCAGTACTTC; cdr3_aa: CASSLQTYEQYF
j_call: TRBJ1-1; clone_size: few; v_call: TRBV5-1; d_call: -; cdr3_nt: TGCGCCAGCAGCCCCCGGACAGCGAACACTGAAGCTTTCTTT; cdr3_aa: CASSPRTANTEAFF
j_call: TRBJ2-2; clone_size: -; v_call: TRBV4-2; d_call: TRBD2; cdr3_nt: TGTGCCAGCAGCCGAGCGGGGTCGGACACCGGGGAGCTGTTTTTT; cdr3_aa: CASSRAGSDTGELFF
j_call: TRBJ2-1; clone_size: -; v_call: TRBV7-2; d_call: TRBD1; cdr3_nt: TGTGCCAGCAGCTTAGTGATGGGAGACAGGGTTACGGAGTTCTTC; cdr3_aa: CASSLVMGDRVTEFF
j_call: TRBJ2-5; clone_size: few; v_call: TRBV21-1; d_call: -; cdr3_nt: TGTGCCAGCAGCATGGGACCCCGTGGGGAGACCCAGTACTTC; cdr3_aa: CASSMGPRGETQYF
j_call: TRBJ2-7; clone_size: many; v_call: TRBV11-1; d_call: -; cdr3_nt: TGTGCCAGCAGCCCCAGGGCCAGGGGTACCCACGAGCAGTACTTC; cdr3_aa: CASSPRARGTHEQYF
j_call: TRBJ1-6; clone_size: -; v_call: TRBV7-8; d_call: -; cdr3_nt: TGTGCCAGCACCCCGGTTGGAAATTCACCCCTCCACTTT; cdr3_aa: CASTPVGNSPLHF
j_call: TRBJ2-3; clone_size: few; v_call: TRBV5-1; d_call: -; cdr3_nt: TGCGCCAGCAGCTTACTCCCGGGGTCACCAGGCACAGATACGCAGTATTTT; cdr3_aa: CASSLLPGSPGTDTQYF
j_call: TRBJ1-1; clone_size: -; v_call: TRBV5-1; d_call: -; cdr3_nt: TGCGCCAGCAGCCCCGCGTCCGATGGCAGCACTGAAGCTTTCTTT; cdr3_aa: CASSPASDGSTEAFF
j_call: TRBJ2-5; clone_size: -; v_call: TRBV29-1; d_call: -; cdr3_nt: TGCAGCGTTGAAGATCGGAGTCAAGAGACCCAGTACTTC; cdr3_aa: CSVEDRSQETQYF
j_call: TRBJ2-5; clone_size: -; v_call: TRBV18; d_call: -; cdr3_nt: TGTGCCAGCTCTCCGGGGTCGGCGGTGACCCAGTACTTC; cdr3_aa: CASSPGSAVTQYF
j_call: TRBJ1-1; clone_size: few; v_call: TRBV2; d_call: -; cdr3_nt: TGTGCCACCCAGATTACGGGGACTGAAGCTTTCTTT; cdr3_aa: CATQITGTEAFF
j_call: TRBJ2-1; clone_size: -; v_call: TRBV6-2/TRBV6-3; d_call: -; cdr3_nt: TGTGCCAGCAGTCCATGGGCAGCCCAACAAGATGAGCAGTTCTTC; cdr3_aa: CASSPWAAQQDEQFF
j_call: TRBJ2-7; clone_size: -; v_call: TRBV18; d_call: -; cdr3_nt: TGTGCCAGCTCACCACAGGAGAACTCCTACGAGCAGTACTTC; cdr3_aa: CASSPQENSYEQYF
j_call: TRBJ2-3; clone_size: many; v_call: TRBV5-1; d_call: -; cdr3_nt: TGCGCCAGCAGCCAAGCAGATACGCAGTATTTT; cdr3_aa: CASSQADTQYF
j_call: TRBJ1-2; clone_size: few; v_call: TRBV29-1; d_call: -; cdr3_nt: TGCAGCGTTGATGACAGGCCTCCCACCTTC; cdr3_aa: CSVDDRPPTF
j_call: TRBJ2-6; clone_size: -; v_call: TRBV2; d_call: -; cdr3_nt: TGTGCCAGCAGTGCCCGGGAGTACGGGGGGGCCAACGTCCTGACTTTC; cdr3_aa: CASSAREYGGANVLTF
j_call: TRBJ2-3; clone_size: -; v_call: TRBV6-2/TRBV6-3; d_call: -; cdr3_nt: TGTGCCAGCAGAGCCAGACAGAGCACAGATACGCAGTATTTT; cdr3_aa: CASRARQSTDTQYF
j_call: TRBJ2-5; clone_size: -; v_call: TRBV29-1; d_call: -; cdr3_nt: TGCAGCGTGACGGGGGGCAGGGAGTGGGAGACCCAGTACTTC; cdr3_aa: CSVTGGREWETQYF
j_call: TRBJ2-7; clone_size: few; v_call: TRBV28; d_call: TRBD1; cdr3_nt: TGTGCCAGCAGTTCGGTCGACAGGGGTCCGCGGGGCGAGCAGTACTTC; cdr3_aa: CASSSVDRGPRGEQYF
j_call: TRBJ1-4; clone_size: -; v_call: TRBV7-9; d_call: TRBD1; cdr3_nt: TGTGCCAGCAGCCGGGGACAGGGAGCTAATGAAAAACTGTTTTTT; cdr3_aa: CASSRGQGANEKLFF